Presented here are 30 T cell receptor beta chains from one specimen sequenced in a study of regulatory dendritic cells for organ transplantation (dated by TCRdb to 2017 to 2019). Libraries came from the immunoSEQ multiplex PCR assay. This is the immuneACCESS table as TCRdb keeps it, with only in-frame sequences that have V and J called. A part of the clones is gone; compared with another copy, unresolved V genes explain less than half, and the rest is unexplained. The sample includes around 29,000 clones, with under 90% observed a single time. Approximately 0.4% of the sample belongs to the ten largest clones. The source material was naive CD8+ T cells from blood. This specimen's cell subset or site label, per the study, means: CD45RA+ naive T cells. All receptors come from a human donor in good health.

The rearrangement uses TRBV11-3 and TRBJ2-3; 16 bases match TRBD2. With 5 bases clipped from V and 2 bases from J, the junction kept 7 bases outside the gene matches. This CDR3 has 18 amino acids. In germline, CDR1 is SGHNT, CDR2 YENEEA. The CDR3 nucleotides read TGTGCCAGCAGCCCGGGACTAGCGGGGGGGCCTATCACAGATACGCAGTATTTT. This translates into CASSPGLAGGPITDTQYF.

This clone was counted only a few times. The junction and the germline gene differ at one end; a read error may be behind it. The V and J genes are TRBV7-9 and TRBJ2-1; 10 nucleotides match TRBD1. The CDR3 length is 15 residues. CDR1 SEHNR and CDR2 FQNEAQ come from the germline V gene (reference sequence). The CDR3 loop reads CASTLTGTGEYEQFF. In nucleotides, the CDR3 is TGTGCCAGCACCTTAACCGGGACAGGGGAATATGAGCAGTTCTTC. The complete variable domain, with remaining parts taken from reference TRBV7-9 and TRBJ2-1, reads DTGVSQNPRHKITKRGQNVTFRCDPISEHNRLYWYRQTLGQGPEFLTYFQNEAQLEKSRLLSDRFSAERPKGSFSTLEIQRTEQGDSAMYLCASTLTGTGEYEQFFGPGTRLTVL.

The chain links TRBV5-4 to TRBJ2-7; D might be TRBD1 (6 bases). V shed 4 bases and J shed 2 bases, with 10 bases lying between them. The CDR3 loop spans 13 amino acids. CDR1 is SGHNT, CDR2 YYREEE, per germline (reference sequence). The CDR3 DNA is TGTGCCAGCAGCCCAGGACAGACCTACGAGCAGTACTTC. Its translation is CASSPGQTYEQYF.

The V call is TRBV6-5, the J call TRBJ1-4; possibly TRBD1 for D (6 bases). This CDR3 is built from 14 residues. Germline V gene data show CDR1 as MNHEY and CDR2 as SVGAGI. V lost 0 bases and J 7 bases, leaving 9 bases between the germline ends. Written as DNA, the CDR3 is TGTGCCAGCAGTTACTCGGGGGCGGGTGAAAAACTGTTTTTT. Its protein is CASSYSGAGEKLFF.

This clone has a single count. The CDR3 sequence is CASSQDPGRGEAQYF. The DNA of the CDR3 is TGCGCCAGCAGCCAAGATCCCGGCAGGGGGGAGGCCCAGTACTTC. The J gene is TRBJ2-5, the V gene TRBV4-3, with TRBD1 as a possible D gene (7 bases). V was shortened by 0 bases and J by 9 bases, with 17 bases between the two germline ends. Germline CDR1 and CDR2: LGHNA and YSLEER. The CDR3 is 15 amino acids.

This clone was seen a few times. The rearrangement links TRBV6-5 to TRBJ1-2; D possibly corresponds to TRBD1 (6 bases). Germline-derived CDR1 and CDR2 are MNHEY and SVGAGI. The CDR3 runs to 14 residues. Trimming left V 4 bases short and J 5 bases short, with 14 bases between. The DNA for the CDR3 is TGTGCCAGCAGTTCGACCTACAGGGCTTATGGCTACACCTTC. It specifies CASSSTYRAYGYTF.

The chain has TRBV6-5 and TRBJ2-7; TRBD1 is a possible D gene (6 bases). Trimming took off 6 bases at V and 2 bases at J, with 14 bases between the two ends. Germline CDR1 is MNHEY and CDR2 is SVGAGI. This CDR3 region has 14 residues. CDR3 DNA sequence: TGTGCCAGCAGCCTGGGACACCCTGCCTACGAGCAGTACTTC. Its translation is CASSLGHPAYEQYF.

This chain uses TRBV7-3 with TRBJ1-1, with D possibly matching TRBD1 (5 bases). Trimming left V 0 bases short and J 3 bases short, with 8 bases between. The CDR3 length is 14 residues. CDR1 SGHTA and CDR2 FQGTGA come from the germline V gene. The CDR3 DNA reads TGTGCCAGCAGCTTAACAGGGGCACACACTGAAGCTTTCTTT. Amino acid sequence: CASSLTGAHTEAFF.

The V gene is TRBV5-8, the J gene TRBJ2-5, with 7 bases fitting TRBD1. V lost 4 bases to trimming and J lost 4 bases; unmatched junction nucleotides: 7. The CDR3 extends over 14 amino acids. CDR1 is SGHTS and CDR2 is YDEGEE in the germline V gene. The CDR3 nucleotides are TGTGCCAGCAGCCTTGGACAGGTCGCAGAGACCCAGTACTTC. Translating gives CASSLGQVAETQYF.

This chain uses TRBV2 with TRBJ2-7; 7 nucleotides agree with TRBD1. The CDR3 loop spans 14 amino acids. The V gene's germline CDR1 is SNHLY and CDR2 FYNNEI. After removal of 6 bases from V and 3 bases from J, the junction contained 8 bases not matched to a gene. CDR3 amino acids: CASSRDSPDYEQYF. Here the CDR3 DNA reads TGTGCCAGCAGCCGGGACAGTCCAGACTACGAGCAGTACTTC.

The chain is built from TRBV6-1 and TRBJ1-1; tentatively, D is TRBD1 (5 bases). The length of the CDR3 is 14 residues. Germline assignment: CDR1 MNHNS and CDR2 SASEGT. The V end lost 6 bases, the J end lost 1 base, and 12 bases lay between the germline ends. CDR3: CASSHRRANTEAFF. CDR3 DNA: TGTGCCAGCAGCCACAGGAGGGCGAACACTGAAGCTTTCTTT.

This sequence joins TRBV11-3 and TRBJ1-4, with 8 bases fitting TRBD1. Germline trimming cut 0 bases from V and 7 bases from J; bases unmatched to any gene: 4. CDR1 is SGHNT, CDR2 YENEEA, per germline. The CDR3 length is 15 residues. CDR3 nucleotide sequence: TGTGCCAGCAGCTTAGAGACAGGGGCGGCTGAAAAACTGTTTTTT. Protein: CASSLETGAAEKLFF.

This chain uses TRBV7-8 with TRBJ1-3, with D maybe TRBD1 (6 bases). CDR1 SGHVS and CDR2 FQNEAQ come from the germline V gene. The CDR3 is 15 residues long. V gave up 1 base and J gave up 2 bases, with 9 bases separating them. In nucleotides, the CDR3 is TGTGCCAGCAGCTTAGGTTCAGGGGCTGGAAACACCATATATTTT. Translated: CASSLGSGAGNTIYF.

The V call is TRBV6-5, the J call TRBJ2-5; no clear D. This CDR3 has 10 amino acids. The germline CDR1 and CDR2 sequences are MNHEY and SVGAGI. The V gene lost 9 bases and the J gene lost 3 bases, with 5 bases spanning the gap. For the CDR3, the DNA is TGTGCCAGTAGAGAAGAGACCCAGTACTTC. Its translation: CASREETQYF.

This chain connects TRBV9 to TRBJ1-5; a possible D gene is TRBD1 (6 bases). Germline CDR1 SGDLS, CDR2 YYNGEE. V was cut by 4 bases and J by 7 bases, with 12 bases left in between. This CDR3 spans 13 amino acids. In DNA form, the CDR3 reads TGTGCCAGCAGCACAGGGTTTAGGCAGCCCCAGCATTTT. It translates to CASSTGFRQPQHF.

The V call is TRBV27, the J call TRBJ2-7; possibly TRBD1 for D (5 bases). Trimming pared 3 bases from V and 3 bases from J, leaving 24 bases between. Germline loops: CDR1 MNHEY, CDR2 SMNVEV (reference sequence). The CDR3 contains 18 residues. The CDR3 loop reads CASSFNSLGWGQVYEQYF. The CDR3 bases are TGTGCCAGCAGTTTCAACAGCCTCGGCTGGGGCCAGGTCTACGAGCAGTACTTC.

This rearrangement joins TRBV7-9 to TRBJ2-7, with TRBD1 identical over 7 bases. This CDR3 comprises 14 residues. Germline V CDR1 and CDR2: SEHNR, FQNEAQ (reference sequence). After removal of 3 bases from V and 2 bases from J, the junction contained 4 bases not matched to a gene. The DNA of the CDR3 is TGTGCCAGCAGCTTCGAGGGACAGACCTACGAGCAGTACTTC. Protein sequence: CASSFEGQTYEQYF.

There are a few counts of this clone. CDR3 loop: CASTLVFPGQGEYEQYF. In DNA form, the CDR3 reads TGTGCCAGTACCCTTGTTTTCCCGGGACAGGGGGAGTACGAGCAGTACTTC. The chain is built from TRBV7-2 and TRBJ2-7, with 11 positions matching TRBD1. The CDR3 runs to 17 residues. From germline, CDR1 is SGHTA and CDR2 FQGNSA. V was clipped by 9 bases and J by 4 bases; unmatched bases: 17.

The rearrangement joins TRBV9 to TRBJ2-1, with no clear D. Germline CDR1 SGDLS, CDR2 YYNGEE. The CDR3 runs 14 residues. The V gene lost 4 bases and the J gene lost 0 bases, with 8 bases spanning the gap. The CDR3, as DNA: TGTGCCAGCAGCCCCGGTAGCTCCTACAATGAGCAGTTCTTC. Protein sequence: CASSPGSSYNEQFF.

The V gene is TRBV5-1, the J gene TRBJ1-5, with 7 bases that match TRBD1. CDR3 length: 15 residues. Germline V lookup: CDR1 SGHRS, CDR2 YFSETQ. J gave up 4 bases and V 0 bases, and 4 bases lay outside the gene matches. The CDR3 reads CASSLDRGRNQPQHF. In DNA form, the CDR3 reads TGCGCCAGCAGCTTGGACAGGGGCCGGAATCAGCCCCAGCATTTT.

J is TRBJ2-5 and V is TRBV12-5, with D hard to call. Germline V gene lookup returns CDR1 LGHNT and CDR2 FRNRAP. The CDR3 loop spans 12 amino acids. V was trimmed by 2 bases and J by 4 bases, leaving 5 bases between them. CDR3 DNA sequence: TGTGCTAGTGGTTTGAAACTAGAGACCCAGTACTTC. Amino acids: CASGLKLETQYF.

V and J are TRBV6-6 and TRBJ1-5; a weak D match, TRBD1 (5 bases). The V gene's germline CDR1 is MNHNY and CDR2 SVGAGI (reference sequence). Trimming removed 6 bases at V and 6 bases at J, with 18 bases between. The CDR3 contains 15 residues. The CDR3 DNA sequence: TGTGCCAGCAGGCCCCTCCAGGGAAAAAGTCAGCCCCAGCATTTT. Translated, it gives CASRPLQGKSQPQHF.

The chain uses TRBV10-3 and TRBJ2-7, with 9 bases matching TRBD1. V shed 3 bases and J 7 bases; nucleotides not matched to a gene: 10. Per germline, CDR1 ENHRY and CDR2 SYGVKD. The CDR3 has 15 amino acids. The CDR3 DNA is TGTGCCATCAGTGATCCGGGACAGGGAGAGATTGAGCAGTACTTC. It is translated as CAISDPGQGEIEQYF.

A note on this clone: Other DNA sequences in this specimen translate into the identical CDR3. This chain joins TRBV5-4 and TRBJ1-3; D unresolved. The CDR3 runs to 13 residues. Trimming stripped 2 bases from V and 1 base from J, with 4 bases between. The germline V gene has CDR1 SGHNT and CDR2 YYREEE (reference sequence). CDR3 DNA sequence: TGTGCCAGCAGCTTTCTTTCTGGAAACACCATATATTTT. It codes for CASSFLSGNTIYF.

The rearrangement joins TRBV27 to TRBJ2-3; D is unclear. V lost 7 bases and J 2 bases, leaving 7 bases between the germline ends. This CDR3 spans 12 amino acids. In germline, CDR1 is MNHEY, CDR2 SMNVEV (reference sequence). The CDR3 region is CASTSVTDTQYF. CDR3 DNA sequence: TGTGCCAGCACTTCTGTCACAGATACGCAGTATTTT.

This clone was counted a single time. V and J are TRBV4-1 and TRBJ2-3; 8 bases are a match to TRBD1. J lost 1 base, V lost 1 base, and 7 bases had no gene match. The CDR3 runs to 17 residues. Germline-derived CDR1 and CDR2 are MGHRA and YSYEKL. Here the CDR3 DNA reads TGCGCCAGCAGCCAAGTCCAGGGGGCCCTAGGCACAGATACGCAGTATTTT. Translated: CASSQVQGALGTDTQYF.

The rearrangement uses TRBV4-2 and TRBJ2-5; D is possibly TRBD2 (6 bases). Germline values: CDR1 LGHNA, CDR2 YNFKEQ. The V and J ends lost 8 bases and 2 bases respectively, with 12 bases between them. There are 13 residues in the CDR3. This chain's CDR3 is CASERLDQETQYF. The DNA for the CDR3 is TGTGCCAGCGAAAGACTAGATCAAGAGACCCAGTACTTC.

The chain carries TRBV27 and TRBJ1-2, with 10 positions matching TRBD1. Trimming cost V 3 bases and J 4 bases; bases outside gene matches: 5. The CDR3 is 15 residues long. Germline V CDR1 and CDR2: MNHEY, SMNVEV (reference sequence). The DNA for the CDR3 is TGTGCCAGCAGTTTGTCGACAGGGGGCGGCTATGGCTACACCTTC. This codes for CASSLSTGGGYGYTF.

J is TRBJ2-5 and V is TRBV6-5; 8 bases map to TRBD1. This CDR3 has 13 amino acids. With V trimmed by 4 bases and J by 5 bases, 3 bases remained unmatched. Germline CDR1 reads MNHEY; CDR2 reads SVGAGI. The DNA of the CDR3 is TGTGCCAGCAGTTCAGGGGGCGGGGAGACCCAGTACTTC. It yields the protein CASSSGGGETQYF.

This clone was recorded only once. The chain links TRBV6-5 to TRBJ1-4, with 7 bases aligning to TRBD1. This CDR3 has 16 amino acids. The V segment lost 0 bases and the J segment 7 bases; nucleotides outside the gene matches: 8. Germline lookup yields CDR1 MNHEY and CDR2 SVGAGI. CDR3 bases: TGTGCCAGCAGTTACTCGGAAGACAGGGTTGGTGAAAAACTGTTTTTT. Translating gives CASSYSEDRVGEKLFF.